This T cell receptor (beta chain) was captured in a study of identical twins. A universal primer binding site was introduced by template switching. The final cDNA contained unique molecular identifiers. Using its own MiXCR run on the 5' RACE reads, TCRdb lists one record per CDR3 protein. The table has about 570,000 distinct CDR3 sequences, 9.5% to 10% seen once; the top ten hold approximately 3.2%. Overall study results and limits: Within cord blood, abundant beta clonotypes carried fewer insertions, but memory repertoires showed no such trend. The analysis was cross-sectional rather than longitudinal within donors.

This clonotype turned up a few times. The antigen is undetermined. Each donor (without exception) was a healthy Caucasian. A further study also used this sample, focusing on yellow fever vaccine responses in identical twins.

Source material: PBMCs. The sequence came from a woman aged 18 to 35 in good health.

The CDR3 reads CSARPPTSGGLIDTQYF. CDR3 DNA sequence: TGCAGTGCTAGACCGCCGACTAGCGGGGGTCTTATAGATACGCAGTATTTT. The chain couples TRBV20-1 to TRBJ2-3; TRBD2 aligns across 12 bases. Germline lookup yields CDR1 DFQATT and CDR2 SNEGSKA (reference sequence). V shed 2 bases and J 5 bases; nucleotides not matched to a gene: 11. The CDR3 consists of 17 residues.